A selection of T cell receptor beta chains follows, all from one sample in a study of blood T cell repertoires in COVID-19. Sequencing was performed with immunoSEQ multiplex PCR; in TCRdb, only in-frame clones are kept and a portion is missing. The sample lists under 85,000 clones, about 90% seen once, with 9.5% to 15% in the top ten. The source material was peripheral blood. These receptors came from a human donor in a cohort sampled during active COVID-19. CDR3s include the opening cysteine and the closing phenylalanine or tryptophan. A D gene is named only where the DNA matches it firmly. Clone size appears in some rows only: once, few, many, or a class for an expanded clone.

>many|TRBV24-1|TRBJ1-4|TRBD1
TGTGCCACCAGTGATTTGTTTGGGACAGGTCCCTACCAAGCAACTAATGAAAAACTGTTTTTT
CATSDLFGTGPYQATNEKLFF
>NA|TRBV10-3|TRBJ1-6|NA
TGTGCCATCAGCCCGGATGGACAGTCACCCCTCCACTTT
CAISPDGQSPLHF
>few|TRBV7-9|TRBJ1-1|TRBD1
TGTGCCAGCAGTAAAATAACAGGGGGCACGAACACTGAAGCTTTCTTT
CASSKITGGTNTEAFF
>NA|TRBV7-2|TRBJ2-4|TRBD1
TGTGCCAGCAGCCATACAGGGGCTCTAGCCAAAAACATTCAGTACTTC
CASSHTGALAKNIQYF
>once|TRBV6-2/TRBV6-3|TRBJ2-1|TRBD1
TGTGCCAGCCGTTGGACAGGGGTTGACAATGAGCAGTTCTTC
CASRWTGVDNEQFF
>NA|TRBV24-1|TRBJ1-3|TRBD1
TGTGCCACCAGTGACCCGGGACAGGGGAACGGAAACACCATATATTTT
CATSDPGQGNGNTIYF
>NA|TRBV4-3|TRBJ1-2|TRBD1
TGCGCCAGCAGCCGGGACAGAGGGTTCTATGGCTACACCTTC
CASSRDRGFYGYTF
>NA|TRBV2|TRBJ1-5|TRBD1
TGTGCCAGCAGAGGGACAGGGGGCGCGGGCAATCAGCCCCAGCATTTT
CASRGTGGAGNQPQHF
>NA|TRBV20-1|TRBJ1-5|TRBD1
TGCAGTGCTAGTGGGGACAGTCAGAATCAGCCCCAGCATTTT
CSASGDSQNQPQHF
>NA|TRBV7-2|TRBJ1-1|NA
TGTGCCAGCAGCCAATCAAACGGGGGGACCACTGAAGCTTTCTTT
CASSQSNGGTTEAFF
>NA|TRBV30|TRBJ2-2|NA
TGTGCCTGGAGTGGTCGGGGAACCGGGGAGCTGTTTTTT
CAWSGRGTGELFF
>NA|TRBV18|TRBJ2-7|TRBD1
TGTGCCAGCTCACCCCCGGGACAGCTATACGAGCAGTACTTC
CASSPPGQLYEQYF
>NA|TRBV2|TRBJ2-7|NA
TGTGCCAGCAGTGAGGGTCCGGGGGTTAGCTCCTACGAGCAGTACTTC
CASSEGPGVSSYEQYF
>NA|TRBV19|TRBJ2-2|TRBD1
TGTGCCAGTAGTATCTGGACAGGGGGCACCGGGGAGCTGTTTTTT
CASSIWTGGTGELFF
>NA|TRBV6-6|TRBJ1-4|NA
TGTGCCAGCAGTCCCGACAGGAAGGGTGGGATTAATGAAAAACTGTTTTTT
CASSPDRKGGINEKLFF
>NA|TRBV21-1|TRBJ2-4|NA
TGTGCCAGCAGCAAAACAGGAGAAGCCAAAAACATTCAGTACTTC
CASSKTGEAKNIQYF
>NA|TRBV10-3|TRBJ1-2|TRBD1
TGTGCCATCAGTGATGGGACAGGCCGGATAGGCTATGGCTACACCTTC
CAISDGTGRIGYGYTF
>NA|TRBV11-2|TRBJ1-4|NA
TGTGCCAGCAGCTTAGATCTAAGTTGGCGGTTGAATGAAAAACTGTTTTTT
CASSLDLSWRLNEKLFF
>NA|TRBV9|TRBJ1-6|NA
TGTGCCAGCAGCGTAGGTCCCGGCCCGGGGGCACCCCTCCACTTT
CASSVGPGPGAPLHF
>NA|TRBV2|TRBJ1-2|NA
TGTGCCAGCAGTGAAGCGGAGGGTTCCTATGGCTACACCTTC
CASSEAEGSYGYTF
>NA|TRBV13|TRBJ2-3|NA
TGTGCCAGCAGCCCTCCGGAGAGCACAGATACGCAGTATTTT
CASSPPESTDTQYF
>NA|TRBV15|TRBJ2-1|TRBD2
TGTGCCACCAGCAGAGATGCGGGGGGAAATGAGCAGTTCTTC
CATSRDAGGNEQFF
>once|TRBV30|TRBJ1-6|NA
TGTGCCTGGAGTGTAGTTAATGCGAATTCACCCCTCCACTTT
CAWSVVNANSPLHF
>NA|TRBV30|TRBJ2-2|TRBD1
TGTGCCTGGAGTGCCAACAGGGGTCTCACCGGGGAGCTGTTTTTT
CAWSANRGLTGELFF
>NA|TRBV6-5|TRBJ2-7|TRBD1
TGTGCCAGCAGGACAGGGTCCGCCGGCTACGAGCAGTACTTC
CASRTGSAGYEQYF
>NA|TRBV6-5|TRBJ2-7|NA
TGTGCCAGCAGTTACTCACTGGAGGGCGGCTACGAGCAGTACTTC
CASSYSLEGGYEQYF
>NA|TRBV18|TRBJ1-4|NA
TGTGCCAGCTCCGTACAGGGCTCAAATGAAAAACTGTTTTTT
CASSVQGSNEKLFF
>NA|TRBV5-5|TRBJ2-3|TRBD1
TGTGCCAGCAGCTTGTGGGGACAGGGGATCACAGATACGCAGTATTTT
CASSLWGQGITDTQYF
>NA|TRBV5-1|TRBJ2-1|NA
TGCGCCAGCAGCCGGGCCAGGGGACCCTACAATGAGCAGTTCTTC
CASSRARGPYNEQFF
>NA|TRBV7-9|TRBJ2-5|TRBD1
TGTGCCAGCAGCTTAGCTGGGGACAGGGTGGGAGAGACCCAGTACTTC
CASSLAGDRVGETQYF
>NA|TRBV2|TRBJ1-6|TRBD1
TGTGCCAGCAGTGAATCCCCGTACAGGGGGCGGTCACCCCTCCACTTT
CASSESPYRGRSPLHF
>NA|TRBV3-1/TRBV3-2|TRBJ1-3|NA
TGTGCCAGCAGCCGGGGGCACTCTGGAAACACCATATATTTT
CASSRGHSGNTIYF
>few|TRBV10-3|TRBJ1-1|NA
TGTGCCATCAGTGCTGGAGACAGCAACACTGAAGCTTTCTTT
CAISAGDSNTEAFF
>NA|TRBV18|TRBJ2-7|TRBD2
TGTGCCAGCTCACCAAGGGAGGGGCCCTACGAGCAGTACTTC
CASSPREGPYEQYF
>NA|TRBV6-5|TRBJ1-4|TRBD1
TGTGCCAGCACTACGAGACAGGGGCTCCACGAAAAACTGTTTTTT
CASTTRQGLHEKLFF
>NA|TRBV4-2|TRBJ1-2|NA
TGTGCCAGCAGCCAAGAAATCTCGACAGCCAACTATGGCTACACCTTC
CASSQEISTANYGYTF